These T cell receptor beta chains were read from a single sample in a study of regulatory T cells in long-lasting Graves disease. TCRdb redid the calling of the multiplex PCR reads with MiXCR, one entry per CDR3 protein. This sample has about 340,000 distinct CDR3 sequences; about 18% occur once, and the top ten carry over 25%. The sample in question was peripheral blood mononuclear cells (PBMCs), obtained when the disease was refractory, from a patient treated with antithyroid drugs. Receptors were obtained from a female donor with Graves disease. CDR3s include the opening cysteine and the closing phenylalanine or tryptophan. D genes are given only for firm matches. Clone size appears in some rows only: once, few, many, or a class for an expanded clone.

TRBD1	TRBJ2-7	TRBV30	.	CAGEGGTGMLSYEQYF	TGTGCCGGAGAGGGGGGGACAGGGATGTTGAGCTACGAGCAGTACTTC
TRBD1	TRBJ1-6	TRBV6-2/TRBV6-3	many	CASRPWTGDNSPLHF	TGTGCCAGCAGGCCTTGGACAGGGGATAATTCACCCCTCCACTTT
.	TRBJ1-2	TRBV27	many	CASSLRGEYGYTF	TGTGCCAGCAGTTTACGGGGGGAATATGGCTACACCTTC
TRBD1	TRBJ2-7	TRBV12-3/TRBV12-4	many	CASSSRTGGSYEQYF	TGTGCCAGCAGTTCTCGGACAGGGGGCTCCTACGAGCAGTACTTC
TRBD1	TRBJ2-5	TRBV20-1	many	CSAERPGTGKTQYF	TGCAGTGCTGAGAGACCCGGGACAGGGAAGACCCAGTACTTC
.	TRBJ2-7	TRBV28	few	CASTEGRGGLEQYF	TGTGCCAGCACCGAGGGACGGGGTGGCCTCGAGCAGTACTTC
TRBD2	TRBJ2-7	TRBV4-1	many	CASSQPGTETSGSSSEQYF	TGCGCCAGCAGCCAGCCAGGGACGGAGACTAGCGGGAGCTCCAGCGAGCAGTACTTC
TRBD1	TRBJ2-3	TRBV29-1	.	CSVLPGQGRADTQYF	TGCAGCGTTCTGCCGGGACAGGGGAGGGCAGATACGCAGTATTTT
.	TRBJ1-5	TRBV19	.	CASSMLGTSNQPQHF	TGTGCCAGTAGTATGCTCGGGACCAGCAATCAGCCCCAGCATTTT
TRBD1	TRBJ1-2	TRBV20-1	many	CSGPGQTNYGYTF	TGCAGTGGGCCGGGACAGACTAACTATGGCTACACCTTC
TRBD1	TRBJ2-7	TRBV18	many	CASSPGQLYEQYF	TGTGCCAGCTCACCGGGACAGCTCTACGAGCAGTACTTC
.	TRBJ2-2	TRBV28	few	CASSPSTRELFF	TGTGCCAGCAGTCCATCCACCCGGGAGCTGTTTTTT
.	TRBJ2-7	TRBV11-2	many	CASRYGSYEQYF	TGTGCCAGCAGGTACGGAAGCTACGAGCAGTACTTC
TRBD1	TRBJ2-7	TRBV30	few	CAWRRKTGTASYEQYF	TGTGCCTGGAGGAGGAAAACCGGGACAGCCTCCTACGAGCAGTACTTC
TRBD1	TRBJ1-6	TRBV4-2	few	CASSRTGLKSTYNSPLHF	TGTGCCAGCAGCCGGACAGGCCTCAAGAGTACCTATAATTCACCCCTCCACTTT
.	TRBJ2-5	TRBV6-2/TRBV6-3	many	CASSYSMAGQETQYF	TGTGCCAGCAGTTACTCGATGGCCGGGCAAGAGACCCAGTACTTC
.	TRBJ1-5	TRBV11-2	.	CASSLGGRSPSNQPQHF	TGTGCCAGCAGCTTAGGGGGCAGATCCCCTAGCAATCAGCCCCAGCATTTT
.	TRBJ1-2	TRBV12-3/TRBV12-4	many	CASSLRQSNYGYTF	TGTGCCAGCAGCCTTAGACAGTCCAACTATGGCTACACCTTC
.	TRBJ2-5	TRBV27	.	CASSPYLRFRGVSGKRTQYF	TGTGCCAGCAGCCCATACTTGAGATTCAGGGGGGTGAGCGGGAAAAGGACCCAGTACTTC
.	TRBJ2-5	TRBV18	.	CASSPPIQETQYF	TGTGCCAGCTCACCACCGATCCAAGAGACCCAGTACTTC
TRBD2	TRBJ2-4	TRBV7-2	.	CASSPSGRDLAKNIQYF	TGTGCCAGCAGCCCTAGTGGGAGGGACTTAGCCAAAAACATTCAGTACTTC
TRBD2	TRBJ2-3	TRBV7-8	few	CASSVGLGTDTQYF	TGTGCCAGCAGCGTAGGACTAGGCACAGATACGCAGTATTTT
.	TRBJ1-4	TRBV29-1	many	CSVILFGHLFF	TGCAGCGTTATTCTTTTTGGACACCTGTTTTTT
TRBD2	TRBJ2-1	TRBV10-2	.	CASSVGTSGPSPPREQFF	TGCGCCAGCAGTGTGGGAACTAGCGGGCCCTCGCCGCCCCGTGAGCAGTTCTTC
.	TRBJ1-2	TRBV7-2	many	CASSLEDKNYGYTF	TGTGCCAGCAGCTTAGAGGACAAGAACTATGGCTACACCTTC
.	TRBJ1-5	TRBV19	.	CASSNVQGIGNQPQHF	TGTGCCAGTAGTAACGTTCAGGGGATCGGCAATCAGCCCCAGCATTTT
.	TRBJ2-1	TRBV5-1	.	CASSAHRDPHYNEQFF	TGCGCCAGCAGCGCACACCGGGACCCTCACTACAATGAGCAGTTCTTC
.	TRBJ1-6	TRBV9	many	CASSVGGDSPLHF	TGTGCCAGCAGCGTCGGGGGGGATTCACCCCTCCACTTT
.	TRBJ2-3	TRBV12-3/TRBV12-4	few	CASRLQISTDTQYF	TGTGCCAGCAGACTCCAAATAAGCACAGATACGCAGTATTTT
.	TRBJ1-5	TRBV6-1	.	CASSATAIDSNQPQHF	TGTGCCAGCAGTGCTACAGCCATCGATAGCAATCAGCCCCAGCATTTT
TRBD1	TRBJ1-6	TRBV5-1	.	CASSSTGTDNSPLHF	TGCGCCAGCAGCTCCACCGGGACAGATAATTCACCCCTCCACTTT
.	TRBJ2-4	TRBV11-2	many	CASSPVQGLLAKNIQYF	TGTGCCAGCAGCCCCGTTCAGGGCCTACTAGCCAAAAACATTCAGTACTTC
.	TRBJ1-4	TRBV28	many	CASSLWGRNEKLFF	TGTGCCAGCAGTTTGTGGGGAAGGAATGAAAAACTGTTTTTT
TRBD2	TRBJ2-7	TRBV6-1	many	CASRPLAGVLYEQYF	TGTGCCAGCAGGCCCTTAGCGGGAGTCCTCTACGAGCAGTACTTC
.	TRBJ1-5	TRBV7-6	.	CASSPGDHTAQPQHF	TGTGCCAGCAGTCCTGGGGACCACACGGCCCAGCCCCAGCATTTT
.	TRBJ2-4	TRBV18	many	CASSPPSLAKNIQYF	TGTGCCAGCTCACCACCGAGCTTAGCCAAAAACATTCAGTACTTC
.	TRBJ2-1	TRBV7-9	few	CASSLGWMAGLNEQFF	TGTGCCAGCAGCTTAGGGTGGATGGCGGGGTTGAATGAGCAGTTCTTC
TRBD2	TRBJ2-7	TRBV6-1	few	CASSDYLSGLAGGVVSYEQYF	TGTGCCAGCAGTGATTACCTTTCCGGACTAGCGGGAGGGGTGGTCTCCTACGAGCAGTACTTC
.	TRBJ1-1	TRBV7-2	few	CASSRGMYGTEAFF	TGTGCCAGCAGCCGCGGGATGTATGGCACTGAAGCTTTCTTT
.	TRBJ1-1	TRBV24-1	.	CATSGSSSTEAFF	TGTGCCACCAGTGGCAGCTCGAGCACTGAAGCTTTCTTT
TRBD2	TRBJ2-1	TRBV3-1	.	CASSQSVGLAGNEQFF	TGTGCCAGCAGCCAAAGCGTCGGACTAGCGGGCAATGAGCAGTTCTTC
.	TRBJ1-6	TRBV20-1	few	CSARDLLGGKMDSPLHF	TGCAGTGCTAGAGATCTTTTGGGGGGAAAAATGGATTCACCCCTCCACTTT
.	TRBJ1-3	TRBV18	.	CASSPYGDSLAGNTIYF	TGTGCCAGCTCACCGTACGGGGACTCCTTAGCTGGAAACACCATATATTTT
TRBD1	TRBJ1-6	TRBV20-1	.	CSARGQGSSPLHF	TGCAGTGCCCGGGGACAGGGCAGTTCACCCCTCCACTTT
.	TRBJ2-3	TRBV7-8	few	CASSLPQRAPTDTQYF	TGTGCCAGCAGCTTACCACAGCGAGCCCCCACAGATACGCAGTATTTT
.	TRBJ1-4	TRBV14	few	CASSRGRSWNEKLFF	TGTGCCAGCAGCCGAGGACGGAGCTGGAATGAAAAACTGTTTTTT
.	TRBJ1-4	TRBV2	many	CASRLGQRFGKLFF	TGTGCCAGCAGACTCGGACAACGCTTCGGGAAACTGTTTTTT
.	TRBJ1-2	TRBV6-1	many	CASSPVGGIIYGYTF	TGTGCCAGCAGTCCTGTCGGAGGGATAATCTATGGCTACACCTTC
TRBD2	TRBJ2-3	TRBV7-2	.	CASSFCRTSGCTDTQYF	TGTGCCAGCAGCTTCTGCCGGACTAGCGGCTGCACAGATACGCAGTATTTT
.	TRBJ2-3	TRBV30	.	CAWRTGYTDTQYF	TGTGCCTGGAGGACAGGCTACACAGATACGCAGTATTTT
.	TRBJ2-7	TRBV5-1	few	CASSLGAGSGPYEQYF	TGCGCCAGCAGCTTGGGGGCGGGTAGCGGCCCCTACGAGCAGTACTTC
TRBD2	TRBJ2-3	TRBV20-1	.	CSASQTSGVKDTQYF	TGCAGTGCTAGCCAGACTAGCGGGGTGAAAGATACGCAGTATTTT
.	TRBJ1-1	TRBV18	many	CASSLGPDYEAFF	TGTGCCAGCTCACTAGGGCCAGACTATGAAGCTTTCTTT
.	TRBJ1-2	TRBV10-2	few	CASRGGVNF	TGCGCCAGCAGAGGGGGGGTAAATTTC